This T cell receptor (beta chain) comes out of a study of blood T cells in healthy people across ages. Notes on the study in general: Significant beta diversity loss was already apparent by age approximately 40, declining roughly linearly.

This clonotype showed up many times. The antigen is unknown. One end of the junction is discordant with germline, which a read error may explain. Sample-barcoded 5' priming and a J-beta primer mix drove a second PCR of 7 to 11 cycles. MiXCR was run by TCRdb on the 5' RACE reads, yielding one entry per CDR3 protein. The sample has fewer than 900,000 distinct CDR3 sequences, around 36% seen once. The CDR3 totals 15 residues. CDR1 SGHRS and CDR2 YFSETQ come from the germline V gene. Sequencing was done on a sample of blood. The receptor comes from a man between 18 and 29 years old in good health. This sequence joins TRBV5-1 and TRBJ2-3; D perhaps matches TRBD1 (5 bases). The CDR3 nucleotides are TGTGCCAGCAGCCCAGGCGACAGAAGCACAGATACGCAGTATTTT. This gives the protein CASSPGDRSTDTQYF. Complete variable domain (other parts from reference TRBV5-1 and TRBJ2-3): KAGVTQTPRYLIKTRGQQVTLSCSPISGHRSVSWYQQTPGQGLQFLFEYFSETQRNKGNFPGRFSGRQFSNSRSEMNVSTLELGDSALYLCASSPGDRSTDTQYFGPGTRLTVL.